This passage covers 28 T cell receptor beta chains from one sample sequenced in a study of blood T cell repertoires in COVID-19. Data came from immunoSEQ multiplex PCR; TCRdb stores just in-frame clones and leaves some out. The sample has around 70,000 clones, approximately 90% seen once. The sequenced sample was peripheral blood. The source of these receptors is a woman aged 55-69 years with active COVID-19.

CDR3 loop: CASSLEGRSYNEQFF. The CDR3 DNA reads TGTGCCAGCAGCTTGGAGGGCCGCTCCTACAATGAGCAGTTCTTC. The rearrangement links TRBV7-2 to TRBJ2-1; possibly TRBD2 for D (6 bases). Germline CDR1 SGHTA, CDR2 FQGNSA. There are 15 residues in the CDR3. Trimming stripped 3 bases from V and 0 bases from J, with 9 bases between.

This chain uses TRBV24-1 with TRBJ2-2, with D unresolved. Germline V gene data show CDR1 as KGHDR and CDR2 as SFDVKD. The CDR3 totals 13 residues. Deletions cut 7 bases from V and 0 bases from J, with 5 bases between. This CDR3 reads CATRPANTGELFF. CDR3 in DNA: TGTGCCACCAGGCCAGCGAACACCGGGGAGCTGTTTTTT.

The gene calls are TRBV28 and TRBJ2-3, with TRBD2 matching over 7 bases. The J segment lost 1 base and the V segment lost 6 bases, leaving 19 bases of the junction unmatched. This CDR3 has 19 residues. Germline CDR1 reads MDHEN; CDR2 reads SYDVKM. The CDR3 DNA is TGTGCCAGCAGCCAAACCTCCGGGACTATTACGACAGGCACAGATACGCAGTATTTT. Protein sequence: CASSQTSGTITTGTDTQYF.

The V gene is TRBV25-1, the J gene TRBJ2-7; D gene uncertain. The CDR3 is 11 amino acids. Trimming shortened V by 4 bases and J by 6 bases, and 7 bases separated the two germline ends. The germline V gene has CDR1 MGHDK and CDR2 SYGVNS. The chain's CDR3 is CASSGASEQYF. As DNA, the CDR3 is TGTGCCAGCAGTGGAGCGAGCGAGCAGTACTTC.

V gene TRBV10-3 combines with J gene TRBJ2-7; no reliable D call. The V end lost 3 bases, the J end lost 2 bases, and 8 bases lay between the germline ends. The length of the CDR3 is 13 residues. Germline V gene sequence: CDR1 ENHRY, CDR2 SYGVKD. CDR3 amino acids: CAISEDITYEQYF. CDR3 sequence (DNA): TGTGCCATCAGTGAAGACATTACCTACGAGCAGTACTTC.

The J gene is TRBJ2-7, the V gene TRBV10-1; D possibly corresponds to TRBD1 (7 bases). This CDR3 has 14 amino acids. CDR1 is WNHNN, CDR2 SYGVQD, per germline (reference sequence). Trimming shortened V by 7 bases and J by 7 bases, and 20 bases separated the two germline ends. This CDR3 reads CASKTTGATREQYF. Written as DNA, the CDR3 is TGCGCCAGCAAGACTACAGGGGCGACTAGGGAGCAGTACTTC.

The chain employs TRBV6-6 and TRBJ1-5; the D is unclear. CDR1 is MNHNY and CDR2 is SVGAGI in the germline V gene (reference sequence). This CDR3 has 15 amino acids. Trimming took off 2 bases at V and 0 bases at J, with 8 bases between the two ends. The DNA for the CDR3 is TGTGCCAGCAGTTACAACCCCTATAGCAATCAGCCCCAGCATTTT. Protein: CASSYNPYSNQPQHF.

V usage is TRBV19 and J usage is TRBJ2-1; TRBD2 matches 7 bases. This CDR3 contains 15 residues. With 5 bases clipped from V and 7 bases from J, the junction kept 11 bases outside the gene matches. Germline CDR1 and CDR2: LNHDA and SQIVND (reference sequence). DNA of the CDR3: TGTGCCAGTAGTCGTATGGCGGGAGTAGCAAATGAGCAGTTCTTC. Its translation: CASSRMAGVANEQFF. The full variable domain, in which reference TRBV19 and TRBJ2-1 provide the parts outside the CDR3, is DGGITQSPKYLFRKEGQNVTLSCEQNLNHDAMYWYRQDPGQGLRLIYYSQIVNDFQKGDIAEGYSVSREKKESFPLTVTSAQKNPTAFYLCASSRMAGVANEQFFGPGTRLTVL.

This chain uses TRBV4-1 with TRBJ2-3; 14 bases are shared with TRBD2. Unmatched junction bases numbered 3, after V lost 2 bases and J lost 5 bases. The CDR3 has 16 amino acids. Germline V gene data show CDR1 as MGHRA and CDR2 as YSYEKL. The CDR3 DNA sequence: TGCGCCAGCAGCCAAAGACTAGCGGGAGGGGTAGATACGCAGTATTTT. Amino acids: CASSQRLAGGVDTQYF.

The chain combines TRBV19 with TRBJ2-6; TRBD1 aligns across 8 bases. This CDR3 has 18 residues. Germline V CDR1 and CDR2: LNHDA, SQIVND (reference sequence). The V segment lost 5 bases and the J segment 2 bases; nucleotides outside the gene matches: 11. CDR3 bases: TGTGCCAGTAGTCCGCAGGGGGCGCTCGACCCTGGGGCCAACGTCCTGACTTTC. Protein sequence: CASSPQGALDPGANVLTF.

The gene calls are TRBV19 and TRBJ1-2, with D possibly TRBD1 on 6 matching bases. The germline V gene encodes CDR1 LNHDA and CDR2 SQIVND (reference sequence). The CDR3 is 13 amino acids. The V gene lost 6 bases and the J gene lost 8 bases, with 16 bases spanning the gap. CDR3 DNA: TGTGCCAGTAGGGATACAGGGAGTCAAGGCTACACCTTC. As protein: CASRDTGSQGYTF.

V usage is TRBV18 and J usage is TRBJ1-1; D not certain. This CDR3 region has 15 residues. Between the trimmed V and J ends, which lost 0 bases and 2 bases, there was a span of 10 bases. Germline V gene lookup returns CDR1 KGHSH and CDR2 LQKENI. The CDR3 DNA sequence: TGTGCCAGCTCACCACCGCGGGGAGCAAACACTGAAGCTTTCTTT. This codes for CASSPPRGANTEAFF.

The chain carries TRBV11-1 and TRBJ1-2, with 7 bases matching TRBD1. CDR1 is SGHAT, CDR2 FQDESV, per germline (reference sequence). Losses at the gene ends were 5 bases for V and 5 bases for J; bases not matched to a gene: 5. CDR3 length: 13 amino acids. The CDR3 coding sequence is TGTGCCAGCAGCCCCGACAGGGAATATGGCTACACCTTC. Its protein is CASSPDREYGYTF.

V is TRBV28 and J is TRBJ2-7; TRBD1 matches at 12 bases. V lost 5 bases to trimming and J lost 7 bases; unmatched junction nucleotides: 9. This CDR3 contains 15 residues. In germline, CDR1 is MDHEN, CDR2 SYDVKM. This chain's CDR3 is CASSLPGQGALEQYF. In nucleotides, the CDR3 is TGTGCCAGCAGTCTACCGGGACAGGGGGCCTTAGAGCAGTACTTC.

CDR3 loop: CASSYELVNTGELFF. CDR3 bases: TGTGCCAGCAGTTACGAACTAGTAAACACCGGGGAGCTGTTTTTT. This rearrangement joins TRBV6-2 or TRBV6-3 to TRBJ2-2; D perhaps matches TRBD2 (5 bases). Germline V gene data show CDR1 as MNHEY and CDR2 as SVGEGT. The CDR3 runs 15 residues. Trimming shortened V by 2 bases and J by 2 bases, and 9 bases separated the two germline ends.

The chain couples TRBV14 to TRBJ2-2, with TRBD1 identical over 9 bases. There are 16 residues in the CDR3. CDR1 is SGHDN, CDR2 FVKESK, per germline. V lost 3 bases and J lost 6; bases outside the gene matches: 8. The CDR3 DNA reads as TGTGCCAGCAGCCAGGGTGGACAGGGGAAAGCCGGGGAGCTGTTTTTT. Translating it yields CASSQGGQGKAGELFF.

The chain uses TRBV5-1 and TRBJ1-2; D remains ambiguous. The CDR3 runs to 12 residues. Germline V gene data show CDR1 as SGHRS and CDR2 as YFSETQ. Deletions cut 4 bases from V and 7 bases from J, with 11 bases between. The CDR3 DNA sequence: TGCGCCAGCAGCACCGCGGAAGTTGGCTACACCTTC. This codes for CASSTAEVGYTF.

This rearrangement joins TRBV7-2 to TRBJ2-1; no clear D. The V end was cut by 5 bases, the J end by 4 bases, with 9 bases between. This CDR3 spans 13 amino acids. The V gene's germline CDR1 is SGHTA and CDR2 FQGNSA. CDR3 region: CASSPSLYNEQFF. The CDR3 nucleotides are TGTGCCAGCAGCCCCTCCCTATACAATGAGCAGTTCTTC.

The chain uses TRBV19 and TRBJ2-5; tentatively, D is TRBD2 (6 bases). The germline V gene encodes CDR1 LNHDA and CDR2 SQIVND (reference sequence). Trimming took off 5 bases at V and 2 bases at J, with 21 bases between the two ends. The CDR3 totals 17 residues. As DNA, the CDR3 is TGTGCCAGTAGTCGAAGAAGCGGGCTAACTTTACAAGAGACCCAGTACTTC. Translating it yields CASSRRSGLTLQETQYF.

The V call is TRBV5-1, the J call TRBJ1-2, with TRBD1 identical over 10 bases. The CDR3 consists of 14 residues. Trimming removed 0 bases from V and 11 bases from J; junction bases left unmatched: 7. Germline V gene lookup returns CDR1 SGHRS and CDR2 YFSETQ. This chain's CDR3 is CASSLGRDRGMYTF. DNA for the CDR3: TGCGCCAGCAGCTTGGGACGGGACAGGGGAATGTACACCTTC.

The chain is built from TRBV5-1 and TRBJ1-4; tentative D call: TRBD1 (6 bases). Germline V lookup: CDR1 SGHRS, CDR2 YFSETQ. The CDR3 has 13 residues. Trimming left V 5 bases short and J 5 bases short, with 10 bases between. The CDR3 coding sequence is TGCGCCAGCAGTGGGGACACGAATGAAAAACTGTTTTTT. Translating it yields CASSGDTNEKLFF.

V is TRBV19 and J is TRBJ2-5; 10 nucleotides agree with TRBD2. This CDR3 is 13 amino acids long. The V and J ends lost 9 bases and 2 bases, in that order; junction bases with no gene match: 3. Germline V CDR1 and CDR2: LNHDA, SQIVND (reference sequence). The CDR3 protein is CASRTSGQETQYF. Written as DNA, the CDR3 is TGTGCCAGCCGGACTAGCGGACAAGAGACCCAGTACTTC.

This chain connects TRBV28 to TRBJ1-5; the D gene is possibly TRBD1 (6 bases). This CDR3 is 14 amino acids long. Trimming cost V 5 bases and J 3 bases, with 11 bases left between them. In germline, CDR1 is MDHEN, CDR2 SYDVKM. The DNA of the CDR3 is TGTGCCAGCAGTGATGGACAGTCCAATCAGCCCCAGCATTTT. Translating it yields CASSDGQSNQPQHF. Complete variable domain (other parts from reference TRBV28 and TRBJ1-5): DVKVTQSSRYLVKRTGEKVFLECVQDMDHENMFWYRQDPGLGLRLIYFSYDVKMKEKGDIPEGYSVSREKKERFSLILESASTNQTSMYLCASSDGQSNQPQHFGDGTRLSIL.

J is TRBJ2-5 and V is TRBV28; 9 bases fit TRBD1. Germline trimming cut 5 bases from V and 4 bases from J; bases unmatched to any gene: 8. CDR1 and CDR2 from the germline V gene are MDHEN and SYDVKM. CDR3 length: 15 amino acids. Written as DNA, the CDR3 is TGTGCCAGCAGTCCCTACAGGGGGCGCGGAGAGACCCAGTACTTC. Its translation: CASSPYRGRGETQYF.

This chain connects TRBV28 to TRBJ2-3; TRBD2 aligns across 8 bases. The CDR3 has 15 residues. CDR1 is MDHEN, CDR2 SYDVKM, per germline. V lost 2 bases and J lost 6; bases outside the gene matches: 7. Here the CDR3 reads CASSLPGGPPDTQYF. The CDR3 DNA reads as TGTGCCAGCAGTTTACCGGGAGGGCCCCCCGATACGCAGTATTTT.

This clone has only one observation. An end of the junction does not agree with germline; a read error may underlie this. This chain joins TRBV7-2 and TRBJ2-7; 10 bases match TRBD2. This CDR3 is 16 amino acids long. The germline V gene has CDR1 SGHTA and CDR2 FQGNSA. The DNA of the CDR3 is TGTGCCAGCAGCATAGCACCCGGGACTAGCGATGGCGAGCAGTACTTC. Protein: CASSIAPGTSDGEQYF.

The chain has TRBV4-1 and TRBJ2-1; the match to TRBD2 covers 11 bases. Trimming cost V 4 bases and J 0 bases; bases outside gene matches: 5. Germline V lookup: CDR1 MGHRA, CDR2 YSYEKL. This CDR3 contains 17 residues. CDR3 loop: CASSLEGLADSYNEQFF. The CDR3 region has the DNA TGCGCCAGCAGCCTAGAGGGACTAGCGGACTCCTACAATGAGCAGTTCTTC.

The CDR3 loop is CASSLRLATDPVYNEQFF. The CDR3 DNA is TGTGCCAGCAGTTTAAGGCTAGCGACAGACCCAGTCTACAATGAGCAGTTCTTC. V and J are TRBV27 and TRBJ2-1; D is possibly TRBD2 (6 bases). V was trimmed by 2 bases and J by 3 bases, leaving 20 bases between them. Germline V gene lookup returns CDR1 MNHEY and CDR2 SMNVEV (reference sequence). The CDR3 totals 18 residues.